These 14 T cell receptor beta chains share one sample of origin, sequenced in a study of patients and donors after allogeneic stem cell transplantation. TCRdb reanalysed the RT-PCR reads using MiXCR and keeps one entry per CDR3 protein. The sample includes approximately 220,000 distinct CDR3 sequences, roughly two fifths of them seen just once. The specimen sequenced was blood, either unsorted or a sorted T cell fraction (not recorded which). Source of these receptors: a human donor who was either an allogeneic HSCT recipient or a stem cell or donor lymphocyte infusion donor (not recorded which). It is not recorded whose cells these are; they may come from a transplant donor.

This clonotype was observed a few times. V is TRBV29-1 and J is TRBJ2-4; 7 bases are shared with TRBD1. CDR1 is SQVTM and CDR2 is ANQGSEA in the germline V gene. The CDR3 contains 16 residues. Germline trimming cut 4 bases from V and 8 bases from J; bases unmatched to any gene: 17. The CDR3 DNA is TGCAGCGTTGGCCGGACTTCCGGGACAGTCTCAGACATTCAGTACTTC. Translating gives CSVGRTSGTVSDIQYF. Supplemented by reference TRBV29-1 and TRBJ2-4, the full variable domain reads SAVISQKPSRDICQRGTSLTIQCQVDSQVTMMFWYRQQPGQSLTLIATANQGSEATYESGFVIDKFPISRPNLTFSTLTVSNMSPEDSSIYLCSVGRTSGTVSDIQYFGAGTRLSVL.

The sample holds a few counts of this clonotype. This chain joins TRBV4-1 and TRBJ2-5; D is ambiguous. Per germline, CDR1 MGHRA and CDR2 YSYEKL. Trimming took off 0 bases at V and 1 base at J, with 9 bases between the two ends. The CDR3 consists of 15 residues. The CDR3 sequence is CASSQEAFLQETQYF. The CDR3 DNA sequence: TGCGCCAGCAGCCAAGAAGCATTCCTCCAAGAGACCCAGTACTTC.

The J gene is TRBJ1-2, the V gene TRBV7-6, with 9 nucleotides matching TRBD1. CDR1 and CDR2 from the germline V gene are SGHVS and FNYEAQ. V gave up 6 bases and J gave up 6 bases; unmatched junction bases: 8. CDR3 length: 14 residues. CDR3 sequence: CASSTAGTGHGYTF. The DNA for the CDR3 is TGTGCCAGCAGTACCGCCGGGACAGGGCATGGCTACACCTTC. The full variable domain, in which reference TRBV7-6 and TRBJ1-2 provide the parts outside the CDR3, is GAGVSQSPRYKVTKRGQDVALRCDPISGHVSLYWYRQALGQGPEFLTYFNYEAQQDKSGLPNDRFSAERPEGSISTLTIQRTEQRDSAMYRCASSTAGTGHGYTFGSGTRLTVV.

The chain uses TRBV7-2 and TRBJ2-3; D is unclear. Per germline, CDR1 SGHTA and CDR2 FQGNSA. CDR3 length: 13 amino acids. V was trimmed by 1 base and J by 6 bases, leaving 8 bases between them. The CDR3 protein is CASSLGEFDTQYF. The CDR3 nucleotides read TGTGCCAGCAGCTTAGGCGAATTCGATACGCAGTATTTT.

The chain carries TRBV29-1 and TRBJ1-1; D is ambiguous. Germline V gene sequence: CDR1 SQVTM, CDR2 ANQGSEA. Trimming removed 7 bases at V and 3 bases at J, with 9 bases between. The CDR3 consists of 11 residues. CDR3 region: CSGARYTEAFF. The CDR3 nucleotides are TGCAGCGGGGCCCGCTACACTGAAGCTTTCTTT.

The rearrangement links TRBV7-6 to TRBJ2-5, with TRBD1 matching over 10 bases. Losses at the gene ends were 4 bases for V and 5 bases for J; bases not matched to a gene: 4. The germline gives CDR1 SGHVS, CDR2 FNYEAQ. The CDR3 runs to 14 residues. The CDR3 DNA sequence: TGTGCCAGCAGCTCGACAGGGGGCGAGGAGACCCAGTACTTC. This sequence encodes CASSSTGGEETQYF.

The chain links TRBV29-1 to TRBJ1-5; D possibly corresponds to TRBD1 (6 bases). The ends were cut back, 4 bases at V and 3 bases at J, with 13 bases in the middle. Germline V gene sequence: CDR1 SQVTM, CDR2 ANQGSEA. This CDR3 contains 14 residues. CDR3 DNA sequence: TGCAGCGTTGCGGGACACGAGTCCAATCAGCCCCAGCATTTT. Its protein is CSVAGHESNQPQHF.

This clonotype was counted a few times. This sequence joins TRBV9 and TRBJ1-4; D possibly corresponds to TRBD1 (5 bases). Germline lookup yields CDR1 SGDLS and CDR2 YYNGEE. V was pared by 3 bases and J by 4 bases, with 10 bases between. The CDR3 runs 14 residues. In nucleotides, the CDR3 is TGTGCCAGCAGCGCGGGACGGATTAATGAAAAACTGTTTTTT. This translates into CASSAGRINEKLFF.

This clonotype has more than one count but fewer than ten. Written as DNA, the CDR3 is TGTGCCAGCAGCAACGGACAGGGGTGGCCGCCCCAGCATTTT. It translates to CASSNGQGWPPQHF. This chain uses TRBV3-1 with TRBJ1-5; 9 bases map to TRBD1. With 5 bases clipped from V and 9 bases from J, the junction kept 8 bases outside the gene matches. CDR3 length: 14 residues. Germline loops: CDR1 LGHDT, CDR2 YNNKEL (reference sequence).

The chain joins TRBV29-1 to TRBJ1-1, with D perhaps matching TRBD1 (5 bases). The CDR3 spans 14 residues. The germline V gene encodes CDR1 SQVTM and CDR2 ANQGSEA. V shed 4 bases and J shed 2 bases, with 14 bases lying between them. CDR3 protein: CSVAPTESNTEAFF. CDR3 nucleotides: TGCAGCGTTGCCCCGACAGAGTCTAACACTGAAGCTTTCTTT. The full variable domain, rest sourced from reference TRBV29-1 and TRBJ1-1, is SAVISQKPSRDICQRGTSLTIQCQVDSQVTMMFWYRQQPGQSLTLIATANQGSEATYESGFVIDKFPISRPNLTFSTLTVSNMSPEDSSIYLCSVAPTESNTEAFFGQGTRLTVV.

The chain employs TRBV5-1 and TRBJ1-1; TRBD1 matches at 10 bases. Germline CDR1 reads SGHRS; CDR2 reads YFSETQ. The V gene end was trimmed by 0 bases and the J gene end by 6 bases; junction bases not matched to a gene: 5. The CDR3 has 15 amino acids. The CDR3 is CASSLAWDRGAEAFF. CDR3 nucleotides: TGCGCCAGCAGCTTGGCCTGGGACAGGGGCGCTGAAGCTTTCTTT.

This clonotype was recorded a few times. The DNA for the CDR3 is TGTGCCAGCAGCTTCGACGCCTACGAGCAGTACTTC. It is translated as CASSFDAYEQYF. The chain employs TRBV7-9 and TRBJ2-7, with no clear D. Germline V gene lookup returns CDR1 SEHNR and CDR2 FQNEAQ (reference sequence). Deletions cut 3 bases from V and 2 bases from J, with 5 bases between. The CDR3 totals 12 residues.

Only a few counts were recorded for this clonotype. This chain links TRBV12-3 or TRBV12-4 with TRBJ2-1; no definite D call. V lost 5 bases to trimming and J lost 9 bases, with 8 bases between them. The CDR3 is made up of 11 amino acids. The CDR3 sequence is CASSPRGEQFF. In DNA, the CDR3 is TGTGCCAGCAGTCCTCGAGGTGAGCAGTTCTTC.

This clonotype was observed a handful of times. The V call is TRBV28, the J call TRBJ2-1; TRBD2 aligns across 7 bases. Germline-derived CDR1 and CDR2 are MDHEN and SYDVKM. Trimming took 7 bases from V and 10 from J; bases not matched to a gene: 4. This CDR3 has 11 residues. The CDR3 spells CASTPGGEQFF. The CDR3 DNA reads TGTGCCAGCACTCCCGGGGGGGAGCAGTTCTTC.